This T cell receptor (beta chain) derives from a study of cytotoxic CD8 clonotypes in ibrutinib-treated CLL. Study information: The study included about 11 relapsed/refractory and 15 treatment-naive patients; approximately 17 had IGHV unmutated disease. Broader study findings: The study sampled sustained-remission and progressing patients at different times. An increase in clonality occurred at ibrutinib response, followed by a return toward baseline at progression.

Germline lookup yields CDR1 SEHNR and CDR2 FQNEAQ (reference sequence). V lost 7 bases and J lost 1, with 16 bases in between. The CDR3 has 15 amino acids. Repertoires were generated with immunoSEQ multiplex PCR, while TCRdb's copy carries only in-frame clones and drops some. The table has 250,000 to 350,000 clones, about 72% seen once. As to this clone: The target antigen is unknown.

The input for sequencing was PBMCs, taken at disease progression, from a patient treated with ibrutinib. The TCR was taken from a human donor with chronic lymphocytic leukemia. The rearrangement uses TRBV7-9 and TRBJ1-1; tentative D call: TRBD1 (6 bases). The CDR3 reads CASNSPGQTNTEAFF. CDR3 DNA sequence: TGTGCCAGCAACTCGCCGGGACAAACGAACACTGAAGCTTTCTTT. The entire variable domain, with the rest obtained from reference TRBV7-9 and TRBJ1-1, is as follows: DTGVSQNPRHKITKRGQNVTFRCDPISEHNRLYWYRQTLGQGPEFLTYFQNEAQLEKSRLLSDRFSAERPKGSFSTLEIQRTEQGDSAMYLCASNSPGQTNTEAFFGQGTRLTVV.